This T cell receptor beta chain was sequenced during a study of shared clonotypes between healthy human individuals. Note on this clone: Its antigen remains unidentified.

Findings of the study overall: Despite large depth, rarefaction showed incomplete sorted-subset sequencing.

At deep level, the assay was performed. Using immunoSEQ multiplex PCR, the repertoire was profiled, and TCRdb retains in-frame clones only, with some absent. The table includes about a million clones, about 74% detected once. The source material was memory CD4+ T cells sorted from blood. Sample subset: CD45RA-negative fraction. The TCR originated in a man between 18 and 35 years old in good health.

CDR3 protein: CASSAQDYSNQPQHF. The CDR3 DNA follows: TGTGCCAGCAGTGCCCAGGATTATAGCAATCAGCCCCAGCATTTT. The V gene is TRBV6-6, the J gene TRBJ1-5, with D unresolved. Germline CDR1 and CDR2: MNHNY and SVGAGI (reference sequence). The CDR3 covers 15 residues. Deletions cut 5 bases from V and 0 bases from J, with 11 bases between.